This section outlines one T cell receptor (beta chain) sequence together with its context. Its cognate antigen is unknown. The data were obtained in a study of CD8 T cell repertoires and HIV-1 epitope variants. Study context: T cells were stimulated with Twenty-five Gag and Nef peptides separately. An uncultured baseline aliquot held 1M T cells. Whole-study results and caveats: Most of the nine antigen-specific clonotypes appeared cross-reactive to autologous or escape variants.

Repertoires were generated with immunoSEQ multiplex PCR, while TCRdb's copy carries only in-frame clones and drops some. The data show 5,000 or so clones, with 65% to 75% seen just once and around two fifths held by the top ten. Sequenced material: cultured CD8+ T cells derived from PBMCs. The source of this sequence is a male donor with HIV.

CDR3 sequence reads: CASSSIFPPGQGVFNEQYF. CDR3 sequence (DNA): TGTGCCAGCAGCTCGATATTTCCTCCGGGACAGGGGGTATTTAACGAGCAGTACTTC. This sequence joins TRBV7-9 and TRBJ2-7; 11 bases line up with TRBD1. The J segment lost 5 bases and the V segment lost 4 bases, leaving 19 bases of the junction unmatched. Germline loops: CDR1 SEHNR, CDR2 FQNEAQ (reference sequence). The CDR3 has 19 amino acids. Filled out from reference TRBV7-9 and TRBJ2-7, the complete variable domain reads DTGVSQNPRHKITKRGQNVTFRCDPISEHNRLYWYRQTLGQGPEFLTYFQNEAQLEKSRLLSDRFSAERPKGSFSTLEIQRTEQGDSAMYLCASSSIFPPGQGVFNEQYFGPGTRLTVT.